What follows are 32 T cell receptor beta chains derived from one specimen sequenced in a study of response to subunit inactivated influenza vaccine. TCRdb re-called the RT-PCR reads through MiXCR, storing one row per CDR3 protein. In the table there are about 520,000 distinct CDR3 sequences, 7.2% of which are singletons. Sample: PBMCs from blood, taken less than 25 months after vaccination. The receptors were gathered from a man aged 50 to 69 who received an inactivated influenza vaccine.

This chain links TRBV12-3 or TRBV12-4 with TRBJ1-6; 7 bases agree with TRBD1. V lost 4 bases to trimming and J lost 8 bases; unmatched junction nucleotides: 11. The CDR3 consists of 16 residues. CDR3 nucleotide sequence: TGTGCCAGCAGTTCCTCCGGGACAGCGAATTATTCACCCCTCCACTTT. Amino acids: CASSSSGTANYSPLHF.

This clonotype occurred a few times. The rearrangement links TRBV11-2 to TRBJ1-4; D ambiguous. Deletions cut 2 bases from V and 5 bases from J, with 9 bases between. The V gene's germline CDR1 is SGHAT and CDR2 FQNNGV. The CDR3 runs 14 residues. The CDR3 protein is CASSLIGLNEKLFF. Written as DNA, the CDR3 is TGTGCCAGCAGCTTAATCGGGTTGAATGAAAAACTGTTTTTT. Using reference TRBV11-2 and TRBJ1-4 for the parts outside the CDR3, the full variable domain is EAGVAQSPRYKIIEKRQSVAFWCNPISGHATLYWYQQILGQGPKLLIQFQNNGVVDDSQLPKDRFSAERLKGVDSTLKIQPAKLEDSAVYLCASSLIGLNEKLFFGSGTQLSVL.

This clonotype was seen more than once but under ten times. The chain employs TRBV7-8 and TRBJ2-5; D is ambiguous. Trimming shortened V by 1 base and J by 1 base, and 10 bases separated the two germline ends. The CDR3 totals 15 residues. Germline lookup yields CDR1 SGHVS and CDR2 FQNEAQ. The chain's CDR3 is CASSLGRLPQETQYF. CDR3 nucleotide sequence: TGTGCCAGCAGCTTAGGACGACTCCCCCAAGAGACCCAGTACTTC.

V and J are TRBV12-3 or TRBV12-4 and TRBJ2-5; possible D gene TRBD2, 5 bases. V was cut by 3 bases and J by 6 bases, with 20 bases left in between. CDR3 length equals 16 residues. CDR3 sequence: CASSFFPTARVQTQYF. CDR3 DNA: TGTGCCAGCAGTTTCTTCCCTACCGCGAGGGTACAGACCCAGTACTTC.

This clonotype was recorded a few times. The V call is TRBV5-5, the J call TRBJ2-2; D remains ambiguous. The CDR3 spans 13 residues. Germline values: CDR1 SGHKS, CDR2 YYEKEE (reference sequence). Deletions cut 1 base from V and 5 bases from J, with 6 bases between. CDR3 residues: CASSLRPTGELFF. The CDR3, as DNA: TGTGCCAGCAGCTTGAGACCGACCGGGGAGCTGTTTTTT.

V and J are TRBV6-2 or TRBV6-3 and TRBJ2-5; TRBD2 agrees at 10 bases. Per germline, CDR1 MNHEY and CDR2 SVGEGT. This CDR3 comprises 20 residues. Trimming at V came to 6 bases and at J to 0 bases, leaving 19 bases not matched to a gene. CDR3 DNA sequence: TGTGCCAGCAGCTCCCTACTTAGAAGCGGGGGGGTTTTGTACCAAGAGACCCAGTACTTC. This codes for CASSSLLRSGGVLYQETQYF.

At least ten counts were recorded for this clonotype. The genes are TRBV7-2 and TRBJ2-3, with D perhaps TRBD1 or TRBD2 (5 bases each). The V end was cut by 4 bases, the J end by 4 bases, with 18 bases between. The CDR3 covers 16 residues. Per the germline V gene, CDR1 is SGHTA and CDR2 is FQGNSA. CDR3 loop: CASSSVGTQNADTQYF. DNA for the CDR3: TGTGCCAGCAGCTCCGTCGGGACGCAAAATGCAGATACGCAGTATTTT.

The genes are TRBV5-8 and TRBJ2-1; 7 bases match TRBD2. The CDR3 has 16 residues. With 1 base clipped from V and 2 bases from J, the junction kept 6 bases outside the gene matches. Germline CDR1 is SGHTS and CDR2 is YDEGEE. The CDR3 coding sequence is TGTGCCAGCAGCTTGTTGGCGGGAGTGGCCTACAATGAGCAGTTCTTC. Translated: CASSLLAGVAYNEQFF.

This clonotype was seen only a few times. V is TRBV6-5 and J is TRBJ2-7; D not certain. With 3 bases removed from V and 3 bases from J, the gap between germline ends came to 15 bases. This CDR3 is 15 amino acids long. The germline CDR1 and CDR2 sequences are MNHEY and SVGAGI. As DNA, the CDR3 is TGTGCCAGCAGTTATCTTATCGGCCGGAACTACGAGCAGTACTTC. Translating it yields CASSYLIGRNYEQYF.

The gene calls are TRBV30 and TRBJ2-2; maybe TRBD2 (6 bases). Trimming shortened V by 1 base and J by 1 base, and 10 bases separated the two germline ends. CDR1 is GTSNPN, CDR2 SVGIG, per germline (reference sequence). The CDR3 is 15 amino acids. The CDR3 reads CAWSGDGGNTGELFF. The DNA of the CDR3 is TGTGCCTGGAGTGGGGACGGGGGGAACACCGGGGAGCTGTTTTTT. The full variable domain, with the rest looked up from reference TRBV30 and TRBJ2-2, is SQTIHQWPATLVQPVGSPLSLECTVEGTSNPNLYWYRQAAGRGLQLLFYSVGIGQISSEVPQNLSASRPQDRQFILSSKKLLLSDSGFYLCAWSGDGGNTGELFFGEGSRLTVL.

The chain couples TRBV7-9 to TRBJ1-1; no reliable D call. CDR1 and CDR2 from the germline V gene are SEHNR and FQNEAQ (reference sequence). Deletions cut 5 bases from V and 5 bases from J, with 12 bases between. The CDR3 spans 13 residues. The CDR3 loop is CASSVTPGTEAFF. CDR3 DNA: TGTGCCAGCAGCGTTACCCCGGGAACTGAAGCTTTCTTT. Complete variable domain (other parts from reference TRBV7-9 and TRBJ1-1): DTGVSQNPRHKITKRGQNVTFRCDPISEHNRLYWYRQTLGQGPEFLTYFQNEAQLEKSRLLSDRFSAERPKGSFSTLEIQRTEQGDSAMYLCASSVTPGTEAFFGQGTRLTVV.

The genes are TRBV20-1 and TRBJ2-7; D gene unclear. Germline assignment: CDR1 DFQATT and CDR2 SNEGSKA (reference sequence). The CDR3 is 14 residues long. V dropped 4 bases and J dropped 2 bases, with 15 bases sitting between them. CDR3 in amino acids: CSAIPLRTTYEQYF. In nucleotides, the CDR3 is TGCAGTGCTATTCCCCTCAGGACGACCTACGAGCAGTACTTC.

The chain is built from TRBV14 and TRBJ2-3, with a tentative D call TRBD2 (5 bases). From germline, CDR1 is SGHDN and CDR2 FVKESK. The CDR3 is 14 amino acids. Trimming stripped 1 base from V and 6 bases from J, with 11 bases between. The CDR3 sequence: CASSQALALDTQYF. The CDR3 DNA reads TGTGCCAGCAGCCAAGCCCTAGCACTGGATACGCAGTATTTT.

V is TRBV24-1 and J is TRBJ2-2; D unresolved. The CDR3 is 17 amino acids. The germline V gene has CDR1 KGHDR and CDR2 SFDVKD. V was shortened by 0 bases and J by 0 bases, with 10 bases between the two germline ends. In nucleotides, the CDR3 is TGTGCCACCAGTGATTTGTTGGGCACCGCGAACACCGGGGAGCTGTTTTTT. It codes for CATSDLLGTANTGELFF.

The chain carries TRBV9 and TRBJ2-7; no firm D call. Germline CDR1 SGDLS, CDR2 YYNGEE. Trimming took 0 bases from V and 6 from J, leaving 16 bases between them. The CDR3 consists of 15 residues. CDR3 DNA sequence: TGTGCCAGCAGCGTAGATCGGCCAGGTTCTAGCGAGCAGTACTTC. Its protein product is CASSVDRPGSSEQYF.

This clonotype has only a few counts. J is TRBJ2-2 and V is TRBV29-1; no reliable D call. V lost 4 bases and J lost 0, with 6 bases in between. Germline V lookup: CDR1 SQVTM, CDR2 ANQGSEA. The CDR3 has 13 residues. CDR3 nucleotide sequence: TGCAGCGTTGCTTCCCCGAACACCGGGGAGCTGTTTTTT. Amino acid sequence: CSVASPNTGELFF.

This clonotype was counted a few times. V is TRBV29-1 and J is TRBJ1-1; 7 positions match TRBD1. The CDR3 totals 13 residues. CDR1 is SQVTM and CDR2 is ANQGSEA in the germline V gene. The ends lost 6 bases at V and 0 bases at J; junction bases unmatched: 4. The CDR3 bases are TGCAGCGTCAGGGGACAGCTGAACACTGAAGCTTTCTTT. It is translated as CSVRGQLNTEAFF.

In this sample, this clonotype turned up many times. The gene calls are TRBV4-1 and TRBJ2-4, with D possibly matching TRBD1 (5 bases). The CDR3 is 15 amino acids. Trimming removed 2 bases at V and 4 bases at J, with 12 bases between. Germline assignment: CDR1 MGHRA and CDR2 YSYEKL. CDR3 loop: CASSQLRPGKNIQYF. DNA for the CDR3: TGCGCCAGCAGCCAATTGCGGCCAGGGAAAAACATTCAGTACTTC.

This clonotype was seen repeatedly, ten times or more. The chain's CDR3 is CATRGGSDNEQFF. The CDR3 coding sequence is TGTGCCACCCGGGGGGGGTCGGACAATGAGCAGTTCTTC. The chain uses TRBV6-1 and TRBJ2-1; 8 bases line up with TRBD2. This CDR3 region has 13 residues. Germline CDR1 MNHNS, CDR2 SASEGT. The junction had 7 bases not matched to a gene; V was cut back by 10 bases and J by 5 bases.

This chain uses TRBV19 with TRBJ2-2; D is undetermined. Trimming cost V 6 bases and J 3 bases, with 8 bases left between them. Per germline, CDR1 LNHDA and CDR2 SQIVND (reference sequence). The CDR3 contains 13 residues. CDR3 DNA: TGTGCCAGTAGGGGGTCTGACACCGGGGAGCTGTTTTTT. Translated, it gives CASRGSDTGELFF. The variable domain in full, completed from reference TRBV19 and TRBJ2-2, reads DGGITQSPKYLFRKEGQNVTLSCEQNLNHDAMYWYRQDPGQGLRLIYYSQIVNDFQKGDIAEGYSVSREKKESFPLTVTSAQKNPTAFYLCASRGSDTGELFFGEGSRLTVL.

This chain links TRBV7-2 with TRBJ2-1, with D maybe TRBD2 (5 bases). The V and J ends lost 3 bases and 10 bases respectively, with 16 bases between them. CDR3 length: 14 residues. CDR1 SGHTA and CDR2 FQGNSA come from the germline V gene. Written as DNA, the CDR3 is TGTGCCAGCAGCTTCCGCTCCCGGGGAAAGGAGCAGTTCTTC. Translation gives CASSFRSRGKEQFF.

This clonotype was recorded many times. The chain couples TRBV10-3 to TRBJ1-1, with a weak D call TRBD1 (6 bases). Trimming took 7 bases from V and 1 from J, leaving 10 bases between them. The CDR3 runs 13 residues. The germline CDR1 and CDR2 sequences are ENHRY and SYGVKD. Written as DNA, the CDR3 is TGTGCCATCACCCCGGGACAGAACACTGAAGCTTTCTTT. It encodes CAITPGQNTEAFF.

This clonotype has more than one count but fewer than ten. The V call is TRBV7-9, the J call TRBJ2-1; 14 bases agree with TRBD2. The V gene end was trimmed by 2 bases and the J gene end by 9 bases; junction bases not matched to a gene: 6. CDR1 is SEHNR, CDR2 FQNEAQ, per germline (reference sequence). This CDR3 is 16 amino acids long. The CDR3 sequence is CASSLTRLAGGGEQFF. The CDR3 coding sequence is TGTGCCAGCAGCTTAACCAGACTAGCGGGGGGGGGTGAGCAGTTCTTC.

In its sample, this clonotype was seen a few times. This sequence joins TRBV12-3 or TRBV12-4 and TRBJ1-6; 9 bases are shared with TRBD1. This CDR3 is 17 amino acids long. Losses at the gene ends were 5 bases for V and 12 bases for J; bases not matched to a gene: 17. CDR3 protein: CASSPVSGTGTGGPLHF. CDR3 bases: TGTGCCAGCAGTCCTGTATCCGGGACAGGGACTGGAGGACCCCTCCACTTT.

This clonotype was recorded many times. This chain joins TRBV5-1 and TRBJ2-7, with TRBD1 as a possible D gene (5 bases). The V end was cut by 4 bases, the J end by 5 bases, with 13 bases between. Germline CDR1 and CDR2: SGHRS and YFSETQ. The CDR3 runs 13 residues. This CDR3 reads CASSMQGINEQYF. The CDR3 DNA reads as TGCGCCAGCAGCATGCAGGGAATCAACGAGCAGTACTTC.

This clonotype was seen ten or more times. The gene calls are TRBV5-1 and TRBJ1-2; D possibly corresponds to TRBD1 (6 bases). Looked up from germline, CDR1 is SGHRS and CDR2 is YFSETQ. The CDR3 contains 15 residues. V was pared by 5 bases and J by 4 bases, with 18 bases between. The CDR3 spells CASRRTGNTAYGYTF. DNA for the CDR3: TGCGCCAGCAGACGAACAGGGAACACCGCCTATGGCTACACCTTC. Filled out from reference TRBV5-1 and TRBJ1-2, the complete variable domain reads KAGVTQTPRYLIKTRGQQVTLSCSPISGHRSVSWYQQTPGQGLQFLFEYFSETQRNKGNFPGRFSGRQFSNSRSEMNVSTLELGDSALYLCASRRTGNTAYGYTFGSGTRLTVV.

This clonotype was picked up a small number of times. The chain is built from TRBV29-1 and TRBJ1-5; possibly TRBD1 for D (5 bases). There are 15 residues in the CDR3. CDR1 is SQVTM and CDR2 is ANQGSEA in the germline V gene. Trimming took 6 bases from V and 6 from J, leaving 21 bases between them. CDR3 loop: CSVGPGPGMGQPQHF. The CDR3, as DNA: TGCAGCGTGGGGCCGGGTCCAGGGATGGGTCAGCCCCAGCATTTT.

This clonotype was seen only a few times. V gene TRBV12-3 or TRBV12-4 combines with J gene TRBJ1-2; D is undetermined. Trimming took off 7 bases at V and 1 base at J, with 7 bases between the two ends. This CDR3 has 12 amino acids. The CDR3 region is CASKTINYGYTF. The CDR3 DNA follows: TGTGCCAGCAAAACCATTAACTATGGCTACACCTTC.

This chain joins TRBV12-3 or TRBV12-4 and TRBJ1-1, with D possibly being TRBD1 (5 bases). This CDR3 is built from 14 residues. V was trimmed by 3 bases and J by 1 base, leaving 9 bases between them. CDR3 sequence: CASSFRQKNTEAFF. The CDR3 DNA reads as TGTGCCAGCAGTTTCAGACAGAAGAACACTGAAGCTTTCTTT.

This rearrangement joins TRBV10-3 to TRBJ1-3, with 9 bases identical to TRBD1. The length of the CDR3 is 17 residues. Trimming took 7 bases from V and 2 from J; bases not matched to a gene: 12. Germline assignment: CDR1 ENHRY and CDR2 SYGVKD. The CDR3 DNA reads TGTGCCATCAAGACAGGGGGTGCCGATTCTGCTGGAAACACCATATATTTT. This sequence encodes CAIKTGGADSAGNTIYF.

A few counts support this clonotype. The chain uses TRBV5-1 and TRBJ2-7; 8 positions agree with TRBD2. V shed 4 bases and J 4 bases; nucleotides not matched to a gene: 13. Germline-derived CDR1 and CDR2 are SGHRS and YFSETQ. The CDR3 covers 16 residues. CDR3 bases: TGCGCCAGCAGCCCACAAGGAGCGGGAGTAGGGTACGAGCAGTACTTC. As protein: CASSPQGAGVGYEQYF.

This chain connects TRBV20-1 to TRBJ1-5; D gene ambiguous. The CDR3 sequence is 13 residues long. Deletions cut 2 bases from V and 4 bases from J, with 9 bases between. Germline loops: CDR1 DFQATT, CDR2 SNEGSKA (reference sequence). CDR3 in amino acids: CSARSTLNQPQHF. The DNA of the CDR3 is TGCAGTGCTAGAAGCACGTTGAATCAGCCCCAGCATTTT.